There are many counts of the clone carrying this T cell receptor (beta chain). Antigen: not known. The sample belongs to a study of CD8+CD57+ T cells in acquired aplastic anemia. For the study at large: Healthy CD8+ samples averaged about 10 million reads.

Trimming stripped 0 bases from V and 1 base from J, with 6 bases between. CDR1 MNHNY and CDR2 SVGAGI come from the germline V gene (reference sequence). The CDR3 consists of 14 residues. Study-level results: The number of CD8+ CDR3 sequences shared by patients and controls was twenty-nine.

Genomic DNA provided the template from which TCR beta VDJ and CDR3 profiles were obtained. Via MiXCR, TCRdb re-called the reads, giving one row per CDR3 protein. The data contain 200,000 to 250,000 distinct CDR3 sequences, over 55% of them singletons. What was sequenced was sorted CD4+, CD8+, or CD8+CD57+ T cells (not recorded which) from PBMCs. The sequence derives from a human donor in good health. J is TRBJ1-1 and V is TRBV6-6; possible D gene TRBD1, 5 bases. The CDR3 coding sequence is TGTGCCAGCAGTTACTCAGACAGGAACACTGAAGCTTTCTTT. Amino acid sequence: CASSYSDRNTEAFF.